The 26 T cell receptor beta chains reported below all come from one sample, sequenced in a study of immune evolution from preneoplasia to lung adenocarcinoma (dated by TCRdb to the early 2020s). The library was generated by the immunoSEQ multiplex PCR assay. TCRdb holds this immuneACCESS table with in-frame rearrangements only. Some clones are missing; in checked studies, unresolved V genes explain under half, and the rest has no known cause. The table for this sample lists around 6,300 clones; about 85% of them were counted only once. Under 5% of the sample comes from the top ten. Material: FFPE invasive lung adenocarcinoma tissue. The intended sense of this specimen's cell subset or site label: frankly invasive lung adenocarcinoma (ADC). These receptors all stem from a person aged 45-69 years with lung adenocarcinoma.

The gene calls are TRBV5-4 and TRBJ2-3; 8 bases are a match to TRBD2. The junction had 9 bases not matched to a gene; V was cut back by 5 bases and J by 4 bases. The CDR3 sequence is 15 residues long. Germline CDR1 is SGHNT and CDR2 is YYREEE (reference sequence). This chain's CDR3 is CASSRAGVGADTQYF. CDR3 DNA sequence: TGTGCCAGCAGTCGAGCGGGAGTAGGCGCAGATACGCAGTATTTT.

This chain connects TRBV11-3 to TRBJ2-1, with unresolved D. V was shortened by 0 bases and J by 5 bases, with 5 bases between the two germline ends. Germline V gene lookup returns CDR1 SGHNT and CDR2 YENEEA. CDR3 size: 13 residues. The CDR3 DNA sequence: TGTGCCAGCAGCTTAGAAGACAACAATGAGCAGTTCTTC. Residues: CASSLEDNNEQFF.

This chain uses TRBV7-6 with TRBJ1-1; no definite D call. V shed 2 bases and J shed 0 bases, with 4 bases lying between them. The CDR3 is 13 residues long. Per germline, CDR1 SGHVS and CDR2 FNYEAQ. The CDR3 DNA is TGTGCCAGCAGCTTATGGGTGAACACTGAAGCTTTCTTT. It encodes CASSLWVNTEAFF.

The rearrangement joins TRBV10-2 to TRBJ2-7; TRBD2 matches at 7 bases. V lost 6 bases, J lost 6 bases, and 11 bases stayed unmatched. CDR1 WSHSY and CDR2 SAAADI come from the germline V gene. The CDR3 length is 14 residues. The DNA for the CDR3 is TGCGCCAGCAGGACTAGTGGACCGGGAGGCGAGCAGTACTTC. Its translation is CASRTSGPGGEQYF.

The V call is TRBV7-9, the J call TRBJ2-6; 7 bases map to TRBD1. Germline trimming cut 5 bases from V and 2 bases from J; bases unmatched to any gene: 3. This CDR3 has 15 amino acids. CDR1 SEHNR and CDR2 FQNEAQ come from the germline V gene (reference sequence). The CDR3 sequence is CASSVDRAGANVLTF. In nucleotides, the CDR3 is TGTGCCAGCAGCGTAGACAGGGCTGGGGCCAACGTCCTGACTTTC.

The J gene is TRBJ1-1, the V gene TRBV9; D gene ambiguous. Germline loops: CDR1 SGDLS, CDR2 YYNGEE. V lost 4 bases to trimming and J lost 1 base, with 8 bases between them. The CDR3 loop spans 13 amino acids. The CDR3 coding sequence is TGTGCCAGCAGCTTCGACGGGAACACTGAAGCTTTCTTT. Its protein product is CASSFDGNTEAFF.

V and J are TRBV29-1 and TRBJ1-4; 9 bases are a match to TRBD1. The CDR3 loop spans 13 amino acids. Germline-derived CDR1 and CDR2 are SQVTM and ANQGSEA. J lost 8 bases, V lost 7 bases, and 8 bases had no gene match. This CDR3 is CSARTGAGEKLFF. Here the CDR3 DNA reads TGCAGCGCCCGGACAGGGGCAGGGGAAAAACTGTTTTTT.

The chain has TRBV2 and TRBJ1-2; D is ambiguous. Deletions cut 5 bases from V and 7 bases from J, with 14 bases between. The CDR3 is 13 amino acids. CDR1 SNHLY and CDR2 FYNNEI come from the germline V gene. DNA for the CDR3: TGTGCCAGCAGTCAGGAGGCGGGATCTGGCTACACCTTC. As protein: CASSQEAGSGYTF.

This chain links TRBV6-5 with TRBJ2-7; possible D gene TRBD2, 6 bases. Germline assignment: CDR1 MNHEY and CDR2 SVGAGI. Trimming cost V 2 bases and J 6 bases, with 14 bases left between them. The CDR3 sequence is 14 residues long. The chain's CDR3 is CASSYGSGGLEQYF. DNA of the CDR3: TGTGCCAGCAGTTACGGGTCCGGAGGGCTCGAGCAGTACTTC.

Only a few counts were recorded for this clone. The same CDR3 also results from other DNA sequences found in this sample. The chain employs TRBV18 and TRBJ2-7; 9 bases match TRBD1. The CDR3 is 14 residues long. Losses at the gene ends were 1 base for V and 4 bases for J; bases not matched to a gene: 2. Germline V gene lookup returns CDR1 KGHSH and CDR2 LQKENI. CDR3 in DNA: TGTGCCAGCTCACCACGACAGGGGGTTTACGAGCAGTACTTC. It specifies CASSPRQGVYEQYF.

V usage is TRBV4-1 and J usage is TRBJ2-7, with D perhaps TRBD2 (6 bases). The germline V and J ends were trimmed by 1 base and 1 base, with 11 bases remaining between them. Germline lookup yields CDR1 MGHRA and CDR2 YSYEKL. This CDR3 has 15 amino acids. For the CDR3, the DNA is TGCGCCAGCAGCCAAGTCGTGGGGAGGTCCTACGAGCAGTACTTC. Protein sequence: CASSQVVGRSYEQYF.

V and J are TRBV6-6 and TRBJ2-1; 11 nucleotides agree with TRBD2. Germline CDR1 and CDR2: MNHNY and SVGAGI (reference sequence). The CDR3 runs 13 residues. V lost 6 bases and J lost 7; bases outside the gene matches: 2. The CDR3 nucleotides are TGTGCCAGCAGGGGACTAGCGGAAAATGAGCAGTTCTTC. It translates to CASRGLAENEQFF.

V and J are TRBV30 and TRBJ1-2, with 9 bases lining up with TRBD1. The germline V gene has CDR1 GTSNPN and CDR2 SVGIG (reference sequence). This CDR3 has 13 amino acids. J lost 1 base, V lost 8 bases, and 5 bases had no gene match. The CDR3 nucleotides are TGTGCCAGTCCGGGACAGGGTAACTATGGCTACACCTTC. It translates to CASPGQGNYGYTF.

The chain employs TRBV6-1 and TRBJ1-4; 9 bases align to TRBD1. The trim removed 0 bases at V and 5 bases at J, leaving 4 bases unmatched. The CDR3 runs 16 residues. Germline values: CDR1 MNHNS, CDR2 SASEGT. The CDR3 spells CASSEAFGTGNEKLFF. CDR3 DNA: TGTGCCAGCAGTGAAGCGTTCGGGACAGGGAATGAAAAACTGTTTTTT.

This sequence joins TRBV28 and TRBJ1-5; D uncertain. The CDR3 runs to 15 residues. CDR1 is MDHEN and CDR2 is SYDVKM in the germline V gene. Between the trimmed V and J ends, which lost 5 bases and 0 bases, there was a span of 11 bases. CDR3 region: CASSLRPYSNQPQHF. The CDR3 DNA reads as TGTGCCAGCAGTCTCCGGCCCTATAGCAATCAGCCCCAGCATTTT. Full variable domain (outside the CDR3, taken from reference TRBV28 and TRBJ1-5): DVKVTQSSRYLVKRTGEKVFLECVQDMDHENMFWYRQDPGLGLRLIYFSYDVKMKEKGDIPEGYSVSREKKERFSLILESASTNQTSMYLCASSLRPYSNQPQHFGDGTRLSIL.

The chain has TRBV19 and TRBJ2-1; tentatively, D is TRBD2 (7 bases). Germline V gives CDR1 LNHDA, CDR2 SQIVND (reference sequence). The CDR3 is made up of 16 amino acids. V gave up 5 bases and J gave up 9 bases, with 23 bases separating them. The CDR3 protein is CASSSTRGGVEGEQFF. The DNA of the CDR3 is TGTGCCAGTAGTTCGACGAGGGGGGGGGTTGAGGGTGAGCAGTTCTTC. The full variable domain, completed using reference TRBV19 and TRBJ2-1, is DGGITQSPKYLFRKEGQNVTLSCEQNLNHDAMYWYRQDPGQGLRLIYYSQIVNDFQKGDIAEGYSVSREKKESFPLTVTSAQKNPTAFYLCASSSTRGGVEGEQFFGPGTRLTVL.

V and J are TRBV5-1 and TRBJ1-1; D is ambiguous. Looked up from germline, CDR1 is SGHRS and CDR2 is YFSETQ. Trimming cost V 4 bases and J 1 base, with 14 bases left between them. The CDR3 loop spans 15 amino acids. CDR3 in amino acids: CASSPDGMGNTEAFF. CDR3 nucleotides: TGCGCCAGCAGCCCGGACGGGATGGGGAACACTGAAGCTTTCTTT.

The rearrangement uses TRBV4-2 and TRBJ1-2; D uncertain. This CDR3 has 16 residues. Germline values: CDR1 LGHNA, CDR2 YNFKEQ. Deletions cut 2 bases from V and 2 bases from J, with 15 bases between. The CDR3 here is CASSQPGSSLNYGYTF. In nucleotides, the CDR3 is TGTGCCAGCAGCCAACCGGGATCTTCCTTAAACTATGGCTACACCTTC.

The CDR3, as DNA: TGCGCCAGCAGTGAGGTCGGGACACCCGACGAGCAGTACTTC. It is translated as CASSEVGTPDEQYF. The chain has TRBV10-1 and TRBJ2-7, with a tentative D call TRBD1 (6 bases). V gave up 2 bases and J gave up 5 bases, with 13 bases separating them. Germline CDR1 WNHNN, CDR2 SYGVQD (reference sequence). CDR3 length equals 14 residues.

The CDR3 region is CASRAVSGNTIYF. CDR3 bases: TGTGCCAGCAGGGCGGTCTCTGGAAACACCATATATTTT. This sequence joins TRBV6-6 and TRBJ1-3; D call uncertain. The CDR3 has 13 residues. Per germline, CDR1 MNHNY and CDR2 SVGAGI (reference sequence). V was shortened by 6 bases and J by 0 bases, with 6 bases between the two germline ends.

The chain recombines TRBV7-9 with TRBJ1-1, with 8 bases identical to TRBD1. V lost 5 bases to trimming and J lost 4 bases; unmatched junction nucleotides: 6. CDR1 SEHNR and CDR2 FQNEAQ come from the germline V gene (reference sequence). CDR3 length: 14 amino acids. The CDR3 is CASSVQGGGTEAFF. The CDR3 DNA reads TGTGCCAGCAGCGTACAGGGGGGTGGCACTGAAGCTTTCTTT.

The rearrangement uses TRBV27 and TRBJ2-7, with a weak D call TRBD2 (6 bases). Trimming pared 2 bases from V and 2 bases from J, leaving 10 bases between. This CDR3 contains 14 residues. Germline-derived CDR1 and CDR2 are MNHEY and SMNVEV (reference sequence). CDR3 in amino acids: CASSLGGTAYEQYF. For the CDR3, the DNA is TGTGCCAGCAGTTTAGGAGGGACGGCCTACGAGCAGTACTTC.

The V call is TRBV15, the J call TRBJ2-3; 9 nucleotides agree with TRBD1. V dropped 0 bases and J dropped 3; count of bases not matched to a gene: 4. CDR1 is LNHNV, CDR2 YYDKDF, per germline (reference sequence). The CDR3 covers 16 residues. The DNA for the CDR3 is TGTGCCACCAGCAGAGATAAACAGGGGGCTACAGATACGCAGTATTTT. Translating it yields CATSRDKQGATDTQYF.

This chain connects TRBV5-1 to TRBJ1-5; 7 bases are a match to TRBD1. CDR3 size: 13 residues. After removal of 8 bases from V and 7 bases from J, the junction contained 9 bases not matched to a gene. Germline assignment: CDR1 SGHRS and CDR2 YFSETQ. CDR3 bases: TGCGCCAGTCGACAGGGTGCCGGACAGCCCCAGCATTTT. It encodes CASRQGAGQPQHF.

The J gene is TRBJ2-7, the V gene TRBV30; D is unclear. The length of the CDR3 is 11 residues. The V gene lost 0 bases and the J gene lost 11 bases, with 11 bases spanning the gap. Germline CDR1 reads GTSNPN; CDR2 reads SVGIG (reference sequence). The CDR3 region has the DNA TGTGCCTGGAGTGTCTCGTCGGTAGAGTACTTC. Its protein is CAWSVSSVEYF.

The rearrangement uses TRBV7-6 and TRBJ2-7; D may be TRBD1 (7 bases). The CDR3 contains 15 residues. V lost 9 bases and J lost 0, with 18 bases in between. The germline CDR1 and CDR2 sequences are SGHVS and FNYEAQ. CDR3 loop: CASSRGVGISYEQYF. CDR3 nucleotides: TGTGCCAGTAGCAGGGGGGTCGGGATCTCCTACGAGCAGTACTTC.